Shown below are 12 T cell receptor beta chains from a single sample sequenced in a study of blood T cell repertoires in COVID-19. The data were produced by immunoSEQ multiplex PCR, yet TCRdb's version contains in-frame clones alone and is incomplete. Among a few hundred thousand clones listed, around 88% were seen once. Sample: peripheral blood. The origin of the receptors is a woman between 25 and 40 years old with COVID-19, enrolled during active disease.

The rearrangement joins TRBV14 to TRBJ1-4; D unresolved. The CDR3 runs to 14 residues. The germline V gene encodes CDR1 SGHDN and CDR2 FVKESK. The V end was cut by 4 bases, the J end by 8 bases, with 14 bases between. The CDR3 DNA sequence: TGTGCCAGCAGCCGAAACGGAGGAGGCGAAAAACTGTTTTTT. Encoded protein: CASSRNGGGEKLFF.

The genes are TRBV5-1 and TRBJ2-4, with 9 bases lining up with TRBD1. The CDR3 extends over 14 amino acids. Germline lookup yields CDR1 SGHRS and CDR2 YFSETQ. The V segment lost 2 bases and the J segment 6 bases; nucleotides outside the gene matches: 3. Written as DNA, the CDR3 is TGCGCCAGCAGCTTACAGGGGGCGGGAAACATTCAGTACTTC. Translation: CASSLQGAGNIQYF. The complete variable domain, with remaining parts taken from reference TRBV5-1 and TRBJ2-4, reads KAGVTQTPRYLIKTRGQQVTLSCSPISGHRSVSWYQQTPGQGLQFLFEYFSETQRNKGNFPGRFSGRQFSNSRSEMNVSTLELGDSALYLCASSLQGAGNIQYFGAGTRLSVL.

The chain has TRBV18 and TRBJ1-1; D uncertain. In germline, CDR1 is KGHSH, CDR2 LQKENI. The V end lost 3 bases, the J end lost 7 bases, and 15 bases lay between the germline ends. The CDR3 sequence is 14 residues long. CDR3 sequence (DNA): TGTGCCAGCTCACCTGCCGGGAAAGAGGGTGAAGCTTTCTTT. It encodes CASSPAGKEGEAFF.

CDR3 sequence reads: CAWTTGMNTEAFF. CDR3 in DNA: TGTGCCTGGACGACAGGCATGAACACTGAAGCTTTCTTT. The chain couples TRBV30 to TRBJ1-1, with D perhaps matching TRBD1 (6 bases). The CDR3 extends over 13 amino acids. The V gene lost 4 bases and the J gene lost 0 bases, with 9 bases spanning the gap. The germline V gene encodes CDR1 GTSNPN and CDR2 SVGIG (reference sequence).

The CDR3 DNA is TGTGCCAGCAGCCTCCTTCACAATCCCAAAAACATTCAGTACTTC. This sequence encodes CASSLLHNPKNIQYF. V and J are TRBV3-1 (or the pseudogene TRBV3-2) and TRBJ2-4; D is ambiguous. Germline V gene sequence: CDR1 LGHDT, CDR2 YNNKEL (reference sequence). V was clipped by 4 bases and J by 2 bases, with 12 bases between them. This CDR3 comprises 15 residues.

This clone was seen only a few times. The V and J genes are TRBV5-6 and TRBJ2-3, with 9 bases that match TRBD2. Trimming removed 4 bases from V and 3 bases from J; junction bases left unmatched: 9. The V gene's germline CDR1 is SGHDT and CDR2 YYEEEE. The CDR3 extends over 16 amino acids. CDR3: CASSETGTSPTDTQYF. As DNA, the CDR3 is TGTGCCAGCAGCGAAACCGGGACTAGCCCGACAGATACGCAGTATTTT.

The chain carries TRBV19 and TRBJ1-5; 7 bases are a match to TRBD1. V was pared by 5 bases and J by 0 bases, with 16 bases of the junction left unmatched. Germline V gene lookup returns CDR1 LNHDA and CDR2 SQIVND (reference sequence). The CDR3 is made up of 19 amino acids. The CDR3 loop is CASSPFITGALSSNQPQHF. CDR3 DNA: TGTGCCAGTAGTCCCTTCATAACAGGGGCATTAAGTAGCAATCAGCCCCAGCATTTT.

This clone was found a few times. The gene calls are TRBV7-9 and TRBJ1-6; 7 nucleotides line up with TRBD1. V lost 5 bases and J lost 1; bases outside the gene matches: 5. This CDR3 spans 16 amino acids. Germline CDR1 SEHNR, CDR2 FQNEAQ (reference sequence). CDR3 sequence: CASSPQTGSYNSPLHF. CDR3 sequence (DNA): TGTGCCAGCAGCCCACAGACAGGGTCCTATAATTCACCCCTCCACTTT.

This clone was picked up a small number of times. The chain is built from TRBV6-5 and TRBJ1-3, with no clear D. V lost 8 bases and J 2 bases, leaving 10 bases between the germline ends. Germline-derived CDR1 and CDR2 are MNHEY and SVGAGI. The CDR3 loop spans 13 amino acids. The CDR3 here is CASLDRTGNTIYF. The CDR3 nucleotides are TGTGCCAGCCTAGACCGGACTGGAAACACCATATATTTT.

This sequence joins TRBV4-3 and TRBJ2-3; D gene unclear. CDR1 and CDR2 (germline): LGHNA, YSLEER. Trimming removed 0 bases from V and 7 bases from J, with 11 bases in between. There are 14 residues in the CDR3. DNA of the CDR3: TGCGCCAGCAGCCAAGATTCTCGGGTCTATACGCAGTATTTT. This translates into CASSQDSRVYTQYF.

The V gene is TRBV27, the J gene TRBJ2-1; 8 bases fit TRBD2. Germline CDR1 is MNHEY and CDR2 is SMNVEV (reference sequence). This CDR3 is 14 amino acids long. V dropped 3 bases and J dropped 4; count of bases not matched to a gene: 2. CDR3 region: CASSLSGRYNEQFF. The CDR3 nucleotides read TGTGCCAGCAGTTTGAGCGGGAGATACAATGAGCAGTTCTTC.

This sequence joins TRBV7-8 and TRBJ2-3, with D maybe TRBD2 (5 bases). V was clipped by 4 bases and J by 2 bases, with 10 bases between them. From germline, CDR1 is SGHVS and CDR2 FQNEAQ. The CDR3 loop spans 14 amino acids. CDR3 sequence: CASSSLASTDTQYF. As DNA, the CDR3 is TGTGCCAGCAGCTCCCTAGCATCCACAGATACGCAGTATTTT.